Below, 21 T cell receptor beta chains from the same sample are listed, as sequenced in a study of post-analysis software for immune sequencing data. Incorporated into the TCR beta cDNA libraries were unique molecular identifiers, which served to reduce PCR and sequencing biases. TCRdb itself ran the PCR reads through MiXCR, one entry per CDR3 protein. The sample consists of about 760,000 distinct CDR3 sequences, about 32% of them appearing once. No antigen has been identified for these receptors. General study points: Five or six TRBV segments (TRBV5-6, TRBV5-1 and TRBV20-1 among them) occurred more frequently in patients than in controls.

Sequencing was performed on blood. The source is a girl under 18 with multiple sclerosis.

This clonotype was detected only a few times. The chain uses TRBV4-3 and TRBJ2-1, with 9 bases lining up with TRBD2. This CDR3 region has 15 residues. The V segment lost 8 bases and the J segment 8 bases; nucleotides outside the gene matches: 13. Germline V gene lookup returns CDR1 LGHNA and CDR2 YSLEER. This chain's CDR3 is CASARLAGVVDEQFF. The CDR3 coding sequence is TGCGCCAGCGCGAGGTTAGCGGGAGTTGTGGATGAGCAGTTCTTC.

The chain uses TRBV6-2 or TRBV6-3 and TRBJ2-1; D could derive from TRBD1 or TRBD2 (7 bases each). The CDR3 runs 17 residues. CDR1 MNHEY and CDR2 SVGEGT come from the germline V gene. Trimming cost V 0 bases and J 9 bases, with 21 bases left between them. The CDR3 DNA reads as TGTGCCAGCAGTTACTCTCTTGCAAGCGGGACAGCGGCTGAGCAGTTCTTC. This sequence encodes CASSYSLASGTAAEQFF.

The gene calls are TRBV5-5 and TRBJ2-1; 8 bases match TRBD2. Germline CDR1 and CDR2: SGHKS and YYEKEE (reference sequence). The CDR3 is made up of 13 amino acids. V shed 2 bases, J shed 8 bases, and the junction held 3 bases outside the gene matches. Written as DNA, the CDR3 is TGTGCCAGCAGCTTTGGTAGCGGGGATGAGCAGTTCTTC. Encoded protein: CASSFGSGDEQFF.

This clonotype was picked up a small number of times. V gene TRBV7-8 combines with J gene TRBJ1-1; no firm D call. V lost 0 bases, J lost 11 bases, and 16 bases lay in between. Looked up from germline, CDR1 is SGHVS and CDR2 is FQNEAQ. The CDR3 sequence is 14 residues long. CDR3 DNA sequence: TGTGCCAGCAGCTTAGCGCGGATCAGTGGCCCGGCTTTCTTT. As protein: CASSLARISGPAFF.

The chain combines TRBV20-1 with TRBJ1-5; D not resolved. The CDR3 has 10 residues. The V end lost 5 bases, the J end lost 9 bases, and 8 bases lay between the germline ends. Germline CDR1 DFQATT, CDR2 SNEGSKA (reference sequence). The CDR3 region is CSALSGPQHF. As DNA, the CDR3 is TGCAGTGCTCTTTCAGGGCCCCAGCATTTT.

The CDR3 region has the DNA TGTGCCACCAGTGAGCCGGGGGTAGGAGCTTTCTTT. This gives the protein CATSEPGVGAFF. The gene calls are TRBV24-1 and TRBJ1-1, with D possibly matching TRBD1 (5 bases). This CDR3 is 12 amino acids long. Germline-derived CDR1 and CDR2 are KGHDR and SFDVKD. Deletions cut 4 bases from V and 10 bases from J, with 12 bases between.

This clonotype turned up a few times. The CDR3, as DNA: TGTGCCAGCCAGGCCTCGGGGGGGACCCAGTACTTC. Amino acids: CASQASGGTQYF. The V call is TRBV6-1, the J call TRBJ2-5, with 7 bases lining up with TRBD2. Germline lookup yields CDR1 MNHNS and CDR2 SASEGT. The CDR3 has 12 amino acids. J was trimmed by 7 bases and V by 8 bases; bases with no gene match: 7.

This clonotype was seen repeatedly, ten times or more. The CDR3 nucleotides read TGCGCCAGCAGCCAGGAAGGACAGACTGAGCAGTTCTTC. It yields the protein CASSQEGQTEQFF. This chain joins TRBV4-3 and TRBJ2-1, with D maybe TRBD1 (6 bases). The germline V gene encodes CDR1 LGHNA and CDR2 YSLEER. The CDR3 sequence is 13 residues long. V was cut by 3 bases and J by 9 bases, with 12 bases left in between.

The rearrangement joins TRBV7-2 to TRBJ2-7, with D tentatively TRBD2 (5 bases). Germline values: CDR1 SGHTA, CDR2 FQGNSA. The CDR3 totals 14 residues. The V end was cut by 0 bases, the J end by 1 base, with 7 bases between. This CDR3 reads CASSLAEASYEQYF. The CDR3, as DNA: TGTGCCAGCAGCTTAGCGGAGGCGTCCTACGAGCAGTACTTC.

This clonotype was found a few times. The genes are TRBV12-3 or TRBV12-4 and TRBJ2-5, with 7 bases fitting TRBD1. V was clipped by 5 bases and J by 4 bases; unmatched bases: 4. The CDR3 totals 13 residues. The CDR3 sequence: CASSVNRGETQYF. CDR3 nucleotide sequence: TGTGCCAGCAGTGTAAACAGGGGAGAGACCCAGTACTTC.

This rearrangement joins TRBV3-1 to TRBJ1-1; TRBD1 might be the D (6 bases). This CDR3 contains 15 residues. The germline gives CDR1 LGHDT, CDR2 YNNKEL (reference sequence). The ends were cut back, 4 bases at V and 0 bases at J, with 12 bases in the middle. CDR3 amino acids: CASSRDTTMNTEAFF. CDR3 DNA: TGTGCCAGCAGCCGGGACACGACAATGAACACTGAAGCTTTCTTT. Full variable domain (remainder filled in from reference TRBV3-1 and TRBJ1-1): DTAVSQTPKYLVTQMGNDKSIKCEQNLGHDTMYWYKQDSKKFLKIMFSYNNKELIINETVPNRFSPKSPDKAHLNLHINSLELGDSAVYFCASSRDTTMNTEAFFGQGTRLTVV.

This clonotype occurred a few times. Compared with germline, one end of the junction differs, possibly owing to a read error. The chain has TRBV3-1 and TRBJ2-1; D not certain. This CDR3 is built from 14 residues. In germline, CDR1 is LGHDT, CDR2 YNNKEL (reference sequence). This CDR3 reads CASSPELSYNEQFF. For the CDR3, the DNA is TGTGCTAGCAGCCCTGAACTCTCCTACAATGAGCAGTTCTTC.

The rearrangement joins TRBV20-1 to TRBJ2-5; TRBD2 matches 10 bases. Per germline, CDR1 DFQATT and CDR2 SNEGSKA (reference sequence). With V trimmed by 6 bases and J by 4 bases, 5 bases remained unmatched. The CDR3 covers 13 residues. This chain's CDR3 is CSAYSSGGETQYF. The CDR3 region has the DNA TGCAGTGCCTACTCTAGCGGGGGAGAGACCCAGTACTTC.

V usage is TRBV9 and J usage is TRBJ2-7, with D perhaps assigned TRBD1 or TRBD2 (7 bases each). The DNA end is a closer match to TRBJ2-5, so the J assignment may be wrong. CDR1 is SGDLS, CDR2 YYNGEE, per germline. The CDR3 has 17 residues. The CDR3 sequence is CASSPQGGTVAGETQYF. In nucleotides, the CDR3 is TGTGCCAGCAGCCCCCAGGGAGGGACAGTGGCCGGGGAGACCCAGTACTTC.

The chain joins TRBV19 to TRBJ1-2; D uncertain. The V end lost 3 bases, the J end lost 6 bases, and 23 bases lay between the germline ends. The germline V gene has CDR1 LNHDA and CDR2 SQIVND (reference sequence). The CDR3 extends over 17 amino acids. CDR3 sequence reads: CASSILGRESSSDGYTF. As DNA, the CDR3 is TGTGCCAGTAGTATTCTGGGCCGCGAGAGTAGTTCGGATGGCTACACCTTC.

The V and J genes are TRBV6-6 and TRBJ2-4, with no clear D. Near its end, the DNA agrees better with TRBJ2-7, so the J call may be wrong. The CDR3 consists of 16 residues. Germline CDR1 and CDR2: MNHNY and SVGAGI (reference sequence). CDR3 coding DNA: TGTGCCAGCAGTTACTCGAAAGCTACTCCGACCTGCGAGCAGTACTTC. Translation gives CASSYSKATPTCEQYF.

This clonotype was detected only a few times. The rearrangement links TRBV28 to TRBJ1-1, with TRBD1 matching 7 bases. CDR3 length: 12 amino acids. Germline CDR1 MDHEN, CDR2 SYDVKM. Trimming at V came to 8 bases and at J to 0 bases, leaving 0 bases not matched to a gene. CDR3 sequence (DNA): TGTGCCAGCGACAGGGTGAACACTGAAGCTTTCTTT. Its protein is CASDRVNTEAFF. Looking up the rest from reference TRBV28 and TRBJ1-1 gives the full variable domain: DVKVTQSSRYLVKRTGEKVFLECVQDMDHENMFWYRQDPGLGLRLIYFSYDVKMKEKGDIPEGYSVSREKKERFSLILESASTNQTSMYLCASDRVNTEAFFGQGTRLTVV.

V is TRBV9 and J is TRBJ1-1; no clear D. The germline V gene has CDR1 SGDLS and CDR2 YYNGEE. Deletions cut 0 bases from V and 1 base from J, with 7 bases between. The CDR3 totals 14 residues. CDR3 sequence: CASSVGGQNTEAFF. CDR3 sequence (DNA): TGTGCCAGCAGCGTAGGGGGTCAGAACACTGAAGCTTTCTTT.

This clonotype was seen ten or more times. J is TRBJ2-5 and V is TRBV29-1, with D possibly being TRBD2 (5 bases). The CDR3 length is 12 residues. V lost 4 bases, J lost 1 base, and 7 bases lay in between. Germline CDR1 and CDR2: SQVTM and ANQGSEA. CDR3 residues: CSVASGQETQYF. The DNA of the CDR3 is TGCAGCGTTGCAAGCGGCCAAGAGACCCAGTACTTC.

This chain joins TRBV4-2 and TRBJ2-3; 15 bases are shared with TRBD2. Trimming cost V 0 bases and J 8 bases; bases outside gene matches: 6. Germline loops: CDR1 LGHNA, CDR2 YNFKEQ. The CDR3 is 17 residues long. CDR3 amino acids: CASSQDGLAGGLVTQYF. The CDR3 bases are TGTGCCAGCAGCCAAGATGGACTAGCGGGGGGGCTCGTTACGCAGTATTTT.

This clonotype was detected only a few times. V usage is TRBV19 and J usage is TRBJ2-1; D gene uncertain. Germline CDR1 reads LNHDA; CDR2 reads SQIVND (reference sequence). V lost 3 bases and J lost 11, with 17 bases in between. The CDR3 has 14 amino acids. The CDR3 coding sequence is TGTGCCAGTAGTATTAATTCCGCGGCAGAGAAGCAGTTCTTC. The encoded protein is CASSINSAAEKQFF.